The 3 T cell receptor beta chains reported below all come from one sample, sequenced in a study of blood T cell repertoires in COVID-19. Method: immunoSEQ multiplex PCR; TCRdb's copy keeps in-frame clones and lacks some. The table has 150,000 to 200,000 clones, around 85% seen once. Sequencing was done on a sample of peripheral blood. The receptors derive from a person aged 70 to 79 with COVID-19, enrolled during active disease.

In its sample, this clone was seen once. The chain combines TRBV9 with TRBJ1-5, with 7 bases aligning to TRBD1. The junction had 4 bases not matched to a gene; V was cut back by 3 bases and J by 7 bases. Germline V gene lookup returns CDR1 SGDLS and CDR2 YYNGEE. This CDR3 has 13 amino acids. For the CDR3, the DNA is TGTGCCAGCAGCGGGTCAGGGGGACAGCCCCAGCATTTT. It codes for CASSGSGGQPQHF.

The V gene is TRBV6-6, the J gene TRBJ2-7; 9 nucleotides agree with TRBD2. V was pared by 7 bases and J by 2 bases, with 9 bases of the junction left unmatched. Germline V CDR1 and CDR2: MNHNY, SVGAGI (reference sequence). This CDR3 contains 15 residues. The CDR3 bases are TGTGCCAGCACGCTGACTAGCGGCACTACCTACGAGCAGTACTTC. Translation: CASTLTSGTTYEQYF.

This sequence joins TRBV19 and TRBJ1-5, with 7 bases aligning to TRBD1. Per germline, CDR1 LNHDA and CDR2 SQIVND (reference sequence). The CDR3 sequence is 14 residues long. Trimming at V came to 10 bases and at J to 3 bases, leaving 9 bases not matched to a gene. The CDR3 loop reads CATQGGTHNQPQHF. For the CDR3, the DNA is TGTGCCACCCAAGGGGGCACTCACAATCAGCCCCAGCATTTT.